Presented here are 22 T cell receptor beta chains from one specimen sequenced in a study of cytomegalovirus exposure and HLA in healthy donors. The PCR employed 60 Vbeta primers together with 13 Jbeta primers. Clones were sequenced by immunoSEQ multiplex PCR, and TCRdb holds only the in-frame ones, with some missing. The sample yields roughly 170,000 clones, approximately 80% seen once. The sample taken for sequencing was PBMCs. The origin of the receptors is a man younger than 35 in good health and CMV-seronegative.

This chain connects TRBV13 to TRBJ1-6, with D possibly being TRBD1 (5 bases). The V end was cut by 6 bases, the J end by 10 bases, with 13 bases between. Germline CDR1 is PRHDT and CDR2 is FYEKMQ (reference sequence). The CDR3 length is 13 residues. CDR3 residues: CASRFRVGSPLHF. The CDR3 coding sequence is TGTGCCAGCAGGTTCAGGGTGGGCTCACCCCTCCACTTT.

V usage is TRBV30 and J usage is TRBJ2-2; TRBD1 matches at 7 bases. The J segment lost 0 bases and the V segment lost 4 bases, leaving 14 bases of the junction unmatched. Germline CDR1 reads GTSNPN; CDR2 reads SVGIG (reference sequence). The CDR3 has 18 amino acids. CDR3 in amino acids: CAWKTGIRILANTGELFF. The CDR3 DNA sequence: TGTGCCTGGAAGACAGGGATTCGTATCTTGGCGAACACCGGGGAGCTGTTTTTT.

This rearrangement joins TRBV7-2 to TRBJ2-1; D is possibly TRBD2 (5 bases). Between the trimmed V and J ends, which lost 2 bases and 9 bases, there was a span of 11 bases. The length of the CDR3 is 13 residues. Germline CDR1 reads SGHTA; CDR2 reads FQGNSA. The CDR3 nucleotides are TGTGCCAGCAGCTTATACGAGGGCGGTGAGCAGTTCTTC. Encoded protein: CASSLYEGGEQFF.

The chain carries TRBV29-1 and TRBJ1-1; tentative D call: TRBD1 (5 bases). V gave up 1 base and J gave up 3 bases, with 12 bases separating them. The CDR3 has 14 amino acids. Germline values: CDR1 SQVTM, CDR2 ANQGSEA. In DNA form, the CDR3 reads TGCAGCGTTGAAGGGCCAGGGAGGTACACTGAAGCTTTCTTT. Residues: CSVEGPGRYTEAFF. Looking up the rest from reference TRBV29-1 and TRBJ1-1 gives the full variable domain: SAVISQKPSRDICQRGTSLTIQCQVDSQVTMMFWYRQQPGQSLTLIATANQGSEATYESGFVIDKFPISRPNLTFSTLTVSNMSPEDSSIYLCSVEGPGRYTEAFFGQGTRLTVV.

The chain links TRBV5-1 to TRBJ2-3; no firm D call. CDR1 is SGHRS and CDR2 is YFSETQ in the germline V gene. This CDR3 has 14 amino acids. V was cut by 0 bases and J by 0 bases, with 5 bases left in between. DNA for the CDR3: TGCGCCAGCAGCTTGGGTCATAGCACAGATACGCAGTATTTT. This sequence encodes CASSLGHSTDTQYF.

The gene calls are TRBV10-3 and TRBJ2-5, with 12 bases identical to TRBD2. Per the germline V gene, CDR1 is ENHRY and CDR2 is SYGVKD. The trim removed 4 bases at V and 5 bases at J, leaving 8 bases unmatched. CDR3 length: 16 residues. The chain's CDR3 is CAISGLFGTSGETQYF. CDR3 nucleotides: TGTGCCATCAGTGGACTTTTCGGGACTAGCGGGGAGACCCAGTACTTC.

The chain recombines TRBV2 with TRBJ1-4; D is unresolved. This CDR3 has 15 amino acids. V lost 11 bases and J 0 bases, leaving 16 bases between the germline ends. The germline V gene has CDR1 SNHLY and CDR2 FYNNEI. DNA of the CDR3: TGTGCCGTACTGTTGACACGCTCAACTAATGAAAAACTGTTTTTT. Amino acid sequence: CAVLLTRSTNEKLFF.

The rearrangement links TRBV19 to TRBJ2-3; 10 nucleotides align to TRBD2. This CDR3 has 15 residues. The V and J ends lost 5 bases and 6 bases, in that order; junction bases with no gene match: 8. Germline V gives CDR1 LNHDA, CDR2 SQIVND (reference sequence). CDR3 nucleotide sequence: TGTGCCAGTAGTGTGGCTAGCGGGAGTAGGGATACGCAGTATTTT. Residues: CASSVASGSRDTQYF. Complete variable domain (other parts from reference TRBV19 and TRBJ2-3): DGGITQSPKYLFRKEGQNVTLSCEQNLNHDAMYWYRQDPGQGLRLIYYSQIVNDFQKGDIAEGYSVSREKKESFPLTVTSAQKNPTAFYLCASSVASGSRDTQYFGPGTRLTVL.

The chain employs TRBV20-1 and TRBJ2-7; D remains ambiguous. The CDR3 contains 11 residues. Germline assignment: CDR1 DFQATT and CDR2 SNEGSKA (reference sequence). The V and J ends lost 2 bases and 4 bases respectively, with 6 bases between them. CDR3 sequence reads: CSARILYEQYF. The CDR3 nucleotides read TGCAGTGCTAGAATACTTTACGAGCAGTACTTC.

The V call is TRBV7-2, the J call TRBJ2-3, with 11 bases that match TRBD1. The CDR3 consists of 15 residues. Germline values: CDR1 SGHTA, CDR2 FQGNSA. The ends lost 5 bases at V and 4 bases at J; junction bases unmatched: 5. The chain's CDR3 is CASSSRDRGADTQYF. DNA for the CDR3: TGTGCCAGCAGCAGTCGGGACAGGGGGGCAGATACGCAGTATTTT.

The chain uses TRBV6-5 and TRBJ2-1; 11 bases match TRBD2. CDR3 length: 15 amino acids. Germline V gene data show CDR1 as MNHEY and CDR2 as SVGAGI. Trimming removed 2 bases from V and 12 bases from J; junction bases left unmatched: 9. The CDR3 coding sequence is TGTGCCAGCAGTTACGGGACTAGCGGAAGTCTGTGGCAGTTCTTC. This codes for CASSYGTSGSLWQFF.

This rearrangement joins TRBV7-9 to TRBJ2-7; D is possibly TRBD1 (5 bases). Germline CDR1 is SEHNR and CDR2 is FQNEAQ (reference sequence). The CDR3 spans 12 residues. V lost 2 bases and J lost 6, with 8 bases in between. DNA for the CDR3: TGTGCCAGCAGCTTAATCACAGGCGAGCAGTACTTC. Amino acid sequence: CASSLITGEQYF.

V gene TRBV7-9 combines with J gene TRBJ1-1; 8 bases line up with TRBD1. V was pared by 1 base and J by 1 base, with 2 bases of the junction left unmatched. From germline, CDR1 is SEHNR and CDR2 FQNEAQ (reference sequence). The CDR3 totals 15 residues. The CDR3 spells CASSLGGTGNTEAFF. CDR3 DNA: TGTGCCAGCAGCTTAGGGGGGACAGGGAACACTGAAGCTTTCTTT. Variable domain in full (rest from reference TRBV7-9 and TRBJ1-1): DTGVSQNPRHKITKRGQNVTFRCDPISEHNRLYWYRQTLGQGPEFLTYFQNEAQLEKSRLLSDRFSAERPKGSFSTLEIQRTEQGDSAMYLCASSLGGTGNTEAFFGQGTRLTVV.

CDR3: CASSLLAGRPNNEQFF. The CDR3 bases are TGTGCCAGCAGCTTACTTGCGGGGAGGCCCAACAATGAGCAGTTCTTC. The chain is built from TRBV7-2 and TRBJ2-1; D perhaps matches TRBD2 (6 bases). The CDR3 has 16 amino acids. Germline CDR1 reads SGHTA; CDR2 reads FQGNSA. V lost 2 bases and J 5 bases, leaving 16 bases between the germline ends.

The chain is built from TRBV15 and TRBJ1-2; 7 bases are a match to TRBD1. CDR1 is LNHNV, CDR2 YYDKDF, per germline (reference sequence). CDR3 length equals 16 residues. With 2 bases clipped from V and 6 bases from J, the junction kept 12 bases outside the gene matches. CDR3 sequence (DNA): TGTGCCACCAGCAGACAACTACAGGGGCCCCTGGATGGCTACACCTTC. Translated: CATSRQLQGPLDGYTF.

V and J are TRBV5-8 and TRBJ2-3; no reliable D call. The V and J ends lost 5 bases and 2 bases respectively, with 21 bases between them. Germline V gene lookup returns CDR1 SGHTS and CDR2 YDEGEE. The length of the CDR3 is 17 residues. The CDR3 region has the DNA TGTGCCAGCAGTAACAGCTGGCTCCAAAGCTTCACAGATACGCAGTATTTT. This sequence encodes CASSNSWLQSFTDTQYF.

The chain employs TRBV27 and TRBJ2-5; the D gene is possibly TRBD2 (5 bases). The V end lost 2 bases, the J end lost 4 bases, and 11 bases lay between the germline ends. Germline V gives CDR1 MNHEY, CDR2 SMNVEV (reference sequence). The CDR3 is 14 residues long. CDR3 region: CASSLRDSRETQYF. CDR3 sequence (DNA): TGTGCCAGCAGTTTACGGGATTCGCGAGAGACCCAGTACTTC.

CDR3: CASSNAKTAGNTEAFF. The CDR3 coding sequence is TGTGCCAGTAGTAACGCTAAGACAGCGGGGAACACTGAAGCTTTCTTT. The chain carries TRBV19 and TRBJ1-1; tentatively, D is TRBD1 (5 bases). Germline lookup yields CDR1 LNHDA and CDR2 SQIVND (reference sequence). V shed 4 bases and J shed 1 base, with 16 bases lying between them. This CDR3 is built from 16 residues.

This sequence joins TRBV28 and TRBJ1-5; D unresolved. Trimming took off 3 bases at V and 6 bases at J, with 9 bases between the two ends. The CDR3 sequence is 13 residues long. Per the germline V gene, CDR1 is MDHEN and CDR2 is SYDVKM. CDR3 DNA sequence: TGTGCCAGCAGTTTGTCCTTCGGTCAGCCCCAGCATTTT. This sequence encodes CASSLSFGQPQHF. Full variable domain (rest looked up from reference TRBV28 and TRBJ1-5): DVKVTQSSRYLVKRTGEKVFLECVQDMDHENMFWYRQDPGLGLRLIYFSYDVKMKEKGDIPEGYSVSREKKERFSLILESASTNQTSMYLCASSLSFGQPQHFGDGTRLSIL.

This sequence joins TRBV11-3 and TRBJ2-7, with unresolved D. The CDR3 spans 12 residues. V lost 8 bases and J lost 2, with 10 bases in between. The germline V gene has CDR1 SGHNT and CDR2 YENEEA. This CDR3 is CASRGTPYEQYF. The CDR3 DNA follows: TGTGCCAGCCGAGGCACCCCCTACGAGCAGTACTTC.

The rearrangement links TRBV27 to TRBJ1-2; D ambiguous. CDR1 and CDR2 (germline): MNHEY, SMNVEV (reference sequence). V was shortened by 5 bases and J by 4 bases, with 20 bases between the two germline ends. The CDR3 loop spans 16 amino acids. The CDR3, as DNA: TGTGCCAGCAGTCGGAGGAGAGATCCCCCCTTCTATGGCTACACCTTC. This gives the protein CASSRRRDPPFYGYTF.

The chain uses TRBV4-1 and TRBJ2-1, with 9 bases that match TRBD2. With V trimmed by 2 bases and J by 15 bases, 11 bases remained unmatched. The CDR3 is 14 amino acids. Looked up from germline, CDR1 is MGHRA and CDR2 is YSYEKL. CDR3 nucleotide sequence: TGCGCCAGCAGCCAACCGACTAGCGGACCTTTTCTGTTCTTC. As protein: CASSQPTSGPFLFF.